The rows below give T cell receptor beta chains drawn from one sample of a study of blood T cells in healthy people across ages. TCRdb analysed the 5' RACE reads with MiXCR anew, one entry per CDR3 protein. The top ten hold more than 20% of the sample, which has 1.5 million to 2 million distinct CDR3 sequences, about two fifths seen once. The sequencing sample was made of blood. These receptors were obtained from a human donor in good health. Each CDR3 is given with its conserved first and last residue. Size values are once, few and many counts, or a class for expanded clones, and some rows have none.

NA | TRBV20-1 | CSAGRTGEYYEQYF
few | TRBV12-3/TRBV12-4 | CASSSTPGRKNTGELFF
NA | TRBV6-1 | CATLDRSYEQFF
NA | TRBV12-3/TRBV12-4 | CASCGSEVSETQYF
many | TRBV6-2/TRBV6-3 | CASSYSAFGDTQYF
NA | TRBV29-1 | CSVAGRHLVGYTF
NA | TRBV6-2/TRBV6-3 | CASSYSWGGSDTQYF
NA | TRBV7-9 | CASSSGSVDYGYTF
few | TRBV11-2 | CASSTTGGLANRDIQYF
many | TRBV4-2 | CASSQEGDYTEAFF